Each of the 23 T cell receptor beta chains below was sequenced from the same sample in a study of blood T cell repertoires in COVID-19. Sequenced by immunoSEQ multiplex PCR; TCRdb stores in-frame clones only, minus some. The sample lists about 360,000 clones, less than 90% occurring once. Sequenced material: peripheral blood. The receptors were sampled from a woman aged 60-75 years with COVID-19, enrolled during active disease.

The V call is TRBV2, the J call TRBJ1-6; D gene uncertain. The CDR3 spans 13 residues. Germline loops: CDR1 SNHLY, CDR2 FYNNEI. V was cut by 7 bases and J by 13 bases, with 17 bases left in between. CDR3 sequence reads: CASTDRVRGPLHF. In DNA, the CDR3 is TGTGCCAGCACCGACCGGGTGAGAGGGCCCCTCCACTTT.

As for this clone: Other nucleotide sequences from this sample produce the same CDR3. The chain couples TRBV5-1 to TRBJ1-1, with D perhaps TRBD1 (5 bases). Trimming pared 0 bases from V and 1 base from J, leaving 7 bases between. This CDR3 region has 14 residues. The germline V gene encodes CDR1 SGHRS and CDR2 YFSETQ. CDR3 residues: CASSLVTGNTEAFF. CDR3 coding DNA: TGCGCCAGCAGCTTGGTTACAGGGAACACTGAAGCTTTCTTT.

The chain employs TRBV6-2 or TRBV6-3 and TRBJ1-5; a weak D match, TRBD1 (5 bases). CDR3 length: 16 amino acids. Between the trimmed V and J ends, which lost 6 bases and 6 bases, there was a span of 21 bases. Germline V lookup: CDR1 MNHEY, CDR2 SVGEGT. The CDR3 nucleotides are TGTGCCAGCAGCCACTCGCGGGACTGGCTGGCTCAGCCCCAGCATTTT. It is translated as CASSHSRDWLAQPQHF.

The gene calls are TRBV6-5 and TRBJ2-1, with TRBD2 matching over 9 bases. Germline trimming cut 7 bases from V and 4 bases from J; bases unmatched to any gene: 2. Germline V lookup: CDR1 MNHEY, CDR2 SVGAGI. This CDR3 contains 13 residues. The CDR3 protein is CASTSGAYNEQFF. The CDR3 nucleotides are TGTGCCAGCACTAGCGGGGCTTACAATGAGCAGTTCTTC.

The rearrangement links TRBV19 to TRBJ1-3; D is unresolved. Germline V lookup: CDR1 LNHDA, CDR2 SQIVND (reference sequence). The CDR3 covers 16 residues. V dropped 1 base and J dropped 0 bases, with 10 bases sitting between them. CDR3 coding DNA: TGTGCCAGTAGTATAGTATCAACAGCCTCTGGAAACACCATATATTTT. As protein: CASSIVSTASGNTIYF. The variable domain in full, completed from reference TRBV19 and TRBJ1-3, reads DGGITQSPKYLFRKEGQNVTLSCEQNLNHDAMYWYRQDPGQGLRLIYYSQIVNDFQKGDIAEGYSVSREKKESFPLTVTSAQKNPTAFYLCASSIVSTASGNTIYFGEGSWLTVV.

The chain couples TRBV6-5 to TRBJ2-7, with a weak D call TRBD2 (6 bases). Trimming removed 8 bases at V and 2 bases at J, with 16 bases between. Per germline, CDR1 MNHEY and CDR2 SVGAGI. The CDR3 extends over 14 amino acids. CDR3 in amino acids: CASDKSRGTYEQYF. Written as DNA, the CDR3 is TGTGCCAGCGATAAATCGCGGGGCACCTACGAGCAGTACTTC.

The chain has TRBV30 and TRBJ2-1, with 8 bases identical to TRBD2. With 4 bases clipped from V and 4 bases from J, the junction kept 12 bases outside the gene matches. This CDR3 comprises 16 residues. Germline values: CDR1 GTSNPN, CDR2 SVGIG (reference sequence). This chain's CDR3 is CAWTHSRASGYNEQFF. Written as DNA, the CDR3 is TGTGCCTGGACTCACTCTCGGGCTAGCGGGTACAATGAGCAGTTCTTC.

The chain is built from TRBV5-1 and TRBJ2-3; 10 bases match TRBD2. Germline assignment: CDR1 SGHRS and CDR2 YFSETQ. The J segment lost 5 bases and the V segment lost 2 bases, leaving 8 bases of the junction unmatched. This CDR3 comprises 16 residues. CDR3 loop: CASSLPIAGGVDTQYF. CDR3 in DNA: TGCGCCAGCAGCTTACCTATAGCGGGGGGAGTAGATACGCAGTATTTT.

J is TRBJ1-6 and V is TRBV5-1; 8 bases map to TRBD1. Germline V gene lookup returns CDR1 SGHRS and CDR2 YFSETQ. J gave up 10 bases and V 2 bases, and 11 bases lay outside the gene matches. The CDR3 sequence is 16 residues long. Written as DNA, the CDR3 is TGCGCCAGCAGCTTAGGGGATTCAGGGGGCGGATCACCCCTCCACTTT. The encoded protein is CASSLGDSGGGSPLHF.

The chain couples TRBV6-2 or TRBV6-3 to TRBJ1-2; weak D call: TRBD1 (5 bases). Trimming took 5 bases from V and 5 from J, leaving 9 bases between them. Germline CDR1 is MNHEY and CDR2 is SVGEGT. This CDR3 is 12 amino acids long. The CDR3 DNA reads as TGTGCCAGCAGTGGACATCCTTATGGCTACACCTTC. Its translation: CASSGHPYGYTF.

This clone was detected a few times. As DNA, the CDR3 is TGTGCCAGCAGACCGACAGGGAGCGCTGAAGCTTTCTTT. This translates into CASRPTGSAEAFF. The chain recombines TRBV12-3 or TRBV12-4 with TRBJ1-1, with 7 bases matching TRBD1. The CDR3 extends over 13 amino acids. J was trimmed by 6 bases and V by 6 bases; bases with no gene match: 7.

This clone was detected a few times. V gene TRBV19 combines with J gene TRBJ2-1; tentatively, D is TRBD1 (6 bases). Per germline, CDR1 LNHDA and CDR2 SQIVND (reference sequence). The length of the CDR3 is 16 residues. V was cut by 5 bases and J by 0 bases, with 14 bases left in between. The DNA for the CDR3 is TGTGCCAGTAGTGTCATAGGGGGTAGCTCCTACAATGAGCAGTTCTTC. Its protein is CASSVIGGSSYNEQFF.

About this clone: The sample has other DNA sequences that encode this CDR3 too. The chain employs TRBV6-5 and TRBJ1-1; 8 bases agree with TRBD1. Germline CDR1 MNHEY, CDR2 SVGAGI. This CDR3 comprises 15 residues. Germline trimming cut 2 bases from V and 1 base from J; bases unmatched to any gene: 3. CDR3 coding DNA: TGTGCCAGCAGTTACGCAGGACAGGGGAACACTGAAGCTTTCTTT. This translates into CASSYAGQGNTEAFF.

J is TRBJ2-7 and V is TRBV7-8, with 10 bases aligning to TRBD2. The V segment lost 2 bases and the J segment 3 bases; nucleotides outside the gene matches: 7. The CDR3 length is 16 residues. In germline, CDR1 is SGHVS, CDR2 FQNEAQ. Here the CDR3 DNA reads TGTGCCAGCAGCTTAATAAGTCAGCGGGGGGGCTACGAGCAGTACTTC. This translates into CASSLISQRGGYEQYF.

The genes are TRBV7-9 and TRBJ2-3, with 9 bases fitting TRBD1. This CDR3 region has 16 residues. Trimming took 2 bases from V and 4 from J; bases not matched to a gene: 7. CDR1 and CDR2 (germline): SEHNR, FQNEAQ (reference sequence). CDR3 sequence reads: CASSLYGTGLADTQYF. The DNA of the CDR3 is TGTGCCAGCAGCTTATATGGGACAGGGCTGGCAGATACGCAGTATTTT.

V usage is TRBV3-1 (or the pseudogene TRBV3-2) and J usage is TRBJ2-3; 11 bases align to TRBD2. CDR1 is LGHDT, CDR2 YNNKEL, per germline (reference sequence). The CDR3 is 22 amino acids. Trimming took 1 base from V and 2 from J; bases not matched to a gene: 20. Written as DNA, the CDR3 is TGTGCCAGCAGCCAAGTACTTGAACCGGGACTAGCGGAATGCTACCTCACAGATACGCAGTATTTT. It specifies CASSQVLEPGLAECYLTDTQYF.

CDR3 loop: CSASGTGYGYTF. The CDR3 DNA reads as TGCAGTGCTAGTGGGACAGGGTATGGCTACACCTTC. The chain has TRBV20-1 and TRBJ1-2; TRBD1 aligns across 9 bases. The CDR3 covers 12 residues. Germline CDR1 reads DFQATT; CDR2 reads SNEGSKA (reference sequence). Trimming removed 3 bases from V and 5 bases from J; junction bases left unmatched: 1.

V gene TRBV5-6 combines with J gene TRBJ1-2; D is ambiguous. Germline CDR1 is SGHDT and CDR2 is YYEEEE. V shed 6 bases and J shed 7 bases, with 16 bases lying between them. The CDR3 totals 13 residues. In DNA, the CDR3 is TGTGCCAGCATGCGTTTGGAGGGTGGTGGCTACACCTTC. As protein: CASMRLEGGGYTF.

This clone was counted a few times. The rearrangement links TRBV4-2 to TRBJ2-1; TRBD2 aligns across 14 bases. The CDR3 sequence is 18 residues long. V gave up 2 bases and J gave up 7 bases; unmatched junction bases: 10. Germline assignment: CDR1 LGHNA and CDR2 YNFKEQ. This chain's CDR3 is CASSQLTSGGALGNEQFF. Here the CDR3 DNA reads TGTGCCAGCAGCCAATTGACTAGCGGGGGGGCCCTTGGGAATGAGCAGTTCTTC.

This chain connects TRBV7-7 to TRBJ2-2; weak D call: TRBD1 (6 bases). Between the trimmed V and J ends, which lost 2 bases and 6 bases, there was a span of 13 bases. The CDR3 length is 15 residues. Germline CDR1 SSHAT, CDR2 FNYEAQ (reference sequence). DNA of the CDR3: TGTGCCAGCAGCTTATCACTAGACAGGCCCGGGGAGCTGTTTTTT. This sequence encodes CASSLSLDRPGELFF.

This clone occurred once. The rearrangement uses TRBV18 and TRBJ1-1; D unresolved. The ends were cut back, 5 bases at V and 1 base at J, with 8 bases in the middle. The CDR3 covers 13 residues. The germline V gene encodes CDR1 KGHSH and CDR2 LQKENI. The CDR3 DNA follows: TGTGCCAGCTCATACCAGGAGAACACTGAAGCTTTCTTT. Translating it yields CASSYQENTEAFF.

V usage is TRBV5-6 and J usage is TRBJ2-2; 11 positions agree with TRBD2. The CDR3 length is 17 residues. V lost 0 bases, J lost 9 bases, and 10 bases stayed unmatched. Germline CDR1 is SGHDT and CDR2 is YYEEEE. The CDR3 here is CASSLVPSGGTPRELFF. The CDR3, as DNA: TGTGCCAGCAGCTTGGTCCCTAGCGGGGGGACCCCCCGGGAGCTGTTTTTT.

Here the CDR3 DNA reads TGCGCCAGCAGCCAAAAAGGGGGCTGGGGTACTGAAGCTTTCTTT. Protein product: CASSQKGGWGTEAFF. The gene calls are TRBV4-1 and TRBJ1-1, with 7 bases lining up with TRBD1. This CDR3 is built from 15 residues. The V and J ends lost 2 bases and 5 bases, in that order; junction bases with no gene match: 8. Germline V gives CDR1 MGHRA, CDR2 YSYEKL.